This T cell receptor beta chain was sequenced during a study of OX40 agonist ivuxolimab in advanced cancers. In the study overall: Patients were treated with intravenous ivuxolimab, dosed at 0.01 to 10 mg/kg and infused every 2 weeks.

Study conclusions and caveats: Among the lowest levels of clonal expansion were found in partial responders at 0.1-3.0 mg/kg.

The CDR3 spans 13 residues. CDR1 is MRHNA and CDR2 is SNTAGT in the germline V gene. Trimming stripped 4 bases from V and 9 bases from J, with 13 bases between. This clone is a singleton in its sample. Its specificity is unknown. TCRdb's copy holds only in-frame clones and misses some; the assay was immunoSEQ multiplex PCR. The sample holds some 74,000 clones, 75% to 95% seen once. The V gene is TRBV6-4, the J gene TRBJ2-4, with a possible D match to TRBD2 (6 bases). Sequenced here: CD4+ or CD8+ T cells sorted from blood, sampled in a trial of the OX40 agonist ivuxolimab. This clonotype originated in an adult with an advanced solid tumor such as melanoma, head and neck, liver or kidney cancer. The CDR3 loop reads CASSAEGLGIQYF. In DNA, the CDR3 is TGTGCCAGCAGTGCGGAGGGGCTAGGCATTCAGTACTTC.